The rows below give T cell receptor beta chains drawn from one sample of a study of cytomegalovirus exposure and HLA in healthy donors. Profiling relied on immunoSEQ multiplex PCR, and the TCRdb table lists in-frame clones only, not all of them. This repertoire shows roughly 70,000 clones, approximately 95% found once; its top ten account for 3.3%. The sequencing input was PBMCs. The receptors were gathered from a man aged 18 to 35 in good health and CMV-seronegative. The CDR3 runs from the conserved cysteine through the conserved F or W. A D gene is named only where the DNA matches it firmly. Rows may omit the clone size; those that give it use once, few, many or a size class.

>TRBJ1-3|.|TRBV13|.|14
CASSLGQGANTIYF
TGTGCCAGCAGCTTAGGCCAGGGTGCAAACACCATATATTTT
>TRBJ2-7|TRBD2|TRBV9|.|16
CASSVGFTSGVRAQYF
TGTGCCAGCAGCGTAGGTTTCACTAGCGGGGTCAGGGCGCAGTACTTC
>TRBJ1-4|.|TRBV5-1|.|18
CASSLASGGVATNEKLFF
TGCGCCAGCAGCTTGGCTTCGGGTGGAGTTGCAACTAATGAAAAACTGTTTTTT
>TRBJ2-3|TRBD2|TRBV7-3|.|15
CASSSSGDRTDTQYF
TGTGCCAGCAGCTCTAGCGGGGATCGCACAGATACGCAGTATTTT
>TRBJ1-2|.|TRBV7-9|once|17
CASSPQGHLEGNYGYTF
TGTGCCAGCAGCCCACAGGGACACCTTGAGGGGAACTATGGCTACACCTTC
>TRBJ2-1|.|TRBV6-5|once|14
CASSYSRDSSEQFF
TGTGCCAGCAGTTACTCGCGGGACTCCAGTGAGCAGTTCTTC
>TRBJ1-2|TRBD1|TRBV4-2|once|14
CASSQAGTGGGYTF
TGTGCCAGCAGCCAAGCTGGTACAGGGGGTGGCTACACCTTC
>TRBJ2-7|.|TRBV7-9|once|13
CASSRRQNYEQYF
TGTGCCAGCAGCCGCCGACAGAACTACGAGCAGTACTTC
>TRBJ1-5|.|TRBV4-3|.|13
CASSRQLDQPQHF
TGCGCCAGCAGCCGCCAACTCGATCAGCCCCAGCATTTT
>TRBJ1-6|TRBD1|TRBV10-2|few|15
CASREQGPDNSPLHF
TGCGCCAGCAGGGAACAGGGGCCCGATAATTCACCCCTCCACTTT
>TRBJ1-5|.|TRBV6-1|.|19
CASSESGSPARAGNQPQHF
TGTGCCAGCAGTGAATCTGGGTCGCCGGCCAGGGCGGGCAATCAGCCCCAGCATTTT
>TRBJ2-1|.|TRBV7-2|.|12
CASTYPSGLRFF
TGTGCCAGCACCTACCCGTCGGGACTCCGGTTCTTC
>TRBJ2-7|.|TRBV2|.|13
CASATGSSYEQYF
TGTGCCAGCGCTACCGGGAGCTCCTACGAGCAGTACTTC
>TRBJ2-1|.|TRBV7-9|.|11
CASSLGGEKFF
TGTGCCAGCAGCTTAGGGGGGGAGAAGTTCTTC
>TRBJ1-5|.|TRBV28|.|15
CASRTLLQGDQPQHF
TGTGCCAGCAGGACCCTCCTCCAGGGTGATCAGCCCCAGCATTTT
>TRBJ2-2|.|TRBV28|.|14
CASSLARWSGELFF
TGTGCCAGCAGTTTGGCCAGGTGGTCCGGGGAGCTGTTTTTT
>TRBJ2-2|.|TRBV28|.|13
CASSFLGAGELFF
TGTGCCAGCAGTTTCTTGGGAGCCGGGGAGCTGTTTTTT
>TRBJ2-5|TRBD2|TRBV29-1|.|13
CSVDAGLAETQYF
TGCAGCGTCGATGCTGGACTAGCGGAGACCCAGTACTTC
>TRBJ1-2|.|TRBV6-4|once|13
CASKETANYGYTF
TGTGCCAGCAAAGAGACAGCTAACTATGGCTACACCTTC
>TRBJ1-3|.|TRBV28|.|13
CASSPPFGNTIYF
TGTGCCAGCAGTCCCCCGTTTGGAAACACCATATATTTT
>TRBJ2-3|TRBD1|TRBV5-1|few|15
CASSPGQKVPDTQYF
TGCGCCAGCAGCCCGGGACAGAAAGTACCAGATACGCAGTATTTT
>TRBJ1-5|.|TRBV2|.|15
CATNDVTGSNQPQHF
TGTGCCACCAATGACGTTACGGGTAGCAATCAGCCCCAGCATTTT
>TRBJ2-3|TRBD1|TRBV27|once|14
CASSSRQGQDTQYF
TGTGCCAGCAGTTCCCGACAGGGGCAAGATACGCAGTATTTT
>TRBJ2-1|TRBD2|TRBV9|.|16
CASSVGPGGPGNEQFF
TGTGCCAGCAGCGTTGGGCCGGGGGGGCCGGGCAATGAGCAGTTCTTC
>TRBJ2-3|.|TRBV21-1|.|18
CASSKEGIAGRLRDTQYF
TGTGCCAGCAGCAAAGAAGGGATAGCGGGGAGACTTAGGGATACGCAGTATTTT
>TRBJ2-5|.|TRBV15|.|13
CATTVMRQETQYF
TGTGCCACCACCGTGATGCGACAAGAGACCCAGTACTTC
>TRBJ1-2|.|TRBV6-5|.|13
CASSPRTAGGYTF
TGTGCCAGCAGTCCCCGGACTGCGGGAGGCTACACCTTC
>TRBJ2-1|.|TRBV7-2|.|16
CASSLDLGGPMNEQFF
TGTGCCAGCAGCTTAGACCTCGGGGGGCCAATGAATGAGCAGTTCTTC
>TRBJ1-1|TRBD1|TRBV4-1|.|15
CASSPITGGVTEAFF
TGCGCCAGCAGCCCCATTACAGGGGGTGTGACTGAAGCTTTCTTT
>TRBJ1-2|TRBD1|TRBV27|once|15
CASSFEDRGLGGYTF
TGTGCCAGCAGTTTTGAGGACAGGGGGCTTGGAGGCTACACCTTC
>TRBJ1-4|.|TRBV16|few|14
CASSQLSRGEKLFF
TGTGCCAGCAGCCAATTGTCCAGAGGGGAAAAACTGTTTTTT
>TRBJ1-1|.|TRBV5-6|.|14
CASSLAGRKAEAFF
TGTGCCAGCAGCTTGGCCGGGAGAAAAGCTGAAGCTTTCTTT
>TRBJ2-7|.|TRBV27|.|14
CASSLGPEPYEQYF
TGTGCCAGCAGTTTGGGCCCCGAGCCCTACGAGCAGTACTTC
>TRBJ2-7|.|TRBV5-1|.|13
CASSSQGTYEQYF
TGCGCCAGCAGCTCACAGGGTACCTACGAGCAGTACTTC
>TRBJ1-2|TRBD1|TRBV6-5|.|15
CASSYSYRTGEGYTF
TGTGCCAGCAGTTACTCGTATCGGACAGGCGAAGGCTACACCTTC
>TRBJ1-1|.|TRBV18|.|14
CASSVDSWDTEAFF
TGTGCCAGCTCAGTGGACAGTTGGGACACTGAAGCTTTCTTT
>TRBJ2-1|.|TRBV6-1|once|11
CASSVPQGQFF
TGTGCCAGCAGTGTACCTCAGGGGCAGTTCTTC
>TRBJ2-1|.|TRBV30|once|13
CAWSVMVRSEQFF
TGTGCCTGGAGTGTAATGGTAAGGAGTGAGCAGTTCTTC
>TRBJ2-3|.|TRBV7-2|.|14
CASSSRTNTDTQYF
TGTGCCAGCAGCTCGCGGACTAACACAGATACGCAGTATTTT
>TRBJ2-7|.|TRBV6-5|.|13
CASSSGEQNEQYF
TGTGCCAGCAGTTCAGGGGAGCAGAACGAGCAGTACTTC
>TRBJ2-2|.|TRBV7-2|.|16
CASSLAVSVNTGELFF
TGTGCCAGCAGCTTAGCGGTCTCGGTCAACACCGGGGAGCTGTTTTTT
>TRBJ1-6|.|TRBV5-8|.|16
CASSLRRPFNNSPLHF
TGTGCCAGCAGCTTGCGGCGGCCGTTCAATAATTCACCCCTCCACTTT
>TRBJ1-1|.|TRBV11-3|once|13
CASSPGGGTEAFF
TGTGCCAGCAGCCCCGGGGGGGGCACTGAAGCTTTCTTT
>TRBJ2-7|.|TRBV9|.|13
CASSRDGSYEQYF
TGTGCCAGCAGCCGCGACGGGTCCTACGAGCAGTACTTC
>TRBJ2-2|.|TRBV11-2|.|16
CASSLVTGWNTGELFF
TGTGCCAGCAGCTTAGTGACAGGCTGGAACACCGGGGAGCTGTTTTTT
>TRBJ2-5|.|TRBV6-6|.|15
CASSWGDGRQETQYF
TGTGCCAGCAGTTGGGGGGACGGGCGACAAGAGACCCAGTACTTC
>TRBJ1-2|.|TRBV30|.|15
CAWSTRGTSQGGYTF
TGTGCCTGGAGTACCCGAGGGACCTCTCAGGGGGGCTACACCTTC